The T cell receptor (beta chain) described here comes from a study of naive and memory T cell subsets. Notes on the study in general: Clonotypes here are unpaired alpha or beta chain sequences. A few larger clonotypes appeared in naive repertoires, especially CD8, possibly memory cells re-expressing CD45RA.

This clonotype appeared a few times. Antigen unknown. An equimolar mix of two oligonucleotides served as the beta constant-region primer for TRBC1 and TRBC2. Nested alpha and beta constant-region primers with the SP2 primer drove four PCR rounds on ligated cDNA. A single record per CDR3 protein comes from TCRdb applying MiXCR to the UMI-ligation and nested PCR reads. The table includes approximately 140,000 distinct CDR3 sequences, roughly 23% detected once. V lost 1 base, J lost 8 bases, and 15 bases lay in between. This CDR3 region has 15 residues. Per the germline V gene, CDR1 is SGHTA and CDR2 is FQGNSA.

The chain has TRBV7-2 and TRBJ2-1; D uncertain. The TCR comes from a human donor in good health. Specimen: naive CD4+ T cells from blood. The CDR3 region has the DNA TGTGCCAGCAGCTTAGAACAGCTTTTTCACGATGAGCAGTTCTTC. Translated, it gives CASSLEQLFHDEQFF.